These 12 T cell receptor beta chains were all obtained from the same sample, sequenced in a study of blood T cell repertoires in COVID-19. Sequencing was performed with immunoSEQ multiplex PCR; in TCRdb, only in-frame clones are kept and a portion is missing. The repertoire holds under 250,000 clones, with approximately 86% as singletons. The specimen was PBMCs or T cells enriched from blood (not recorded which). The receptors stem from a woman aged 25-40 years with acute COVID-19.

This sequence joins TRBV7-9 and TRBJ1-6; D uncertain. V lost 4 bases and J lost 0, with 4 bases in between. The CDR3 runs 14 residues. Germline CDR1 SEHNR, CDR2 FQNEAQ (reference sequence). As DNA, the CDR3 is TGTGCCAGCAGCTCCGGCTCCTATAATTCACCCCTCCACTTT. Translated, it gives CASSSGSYNSPLHF.

The chain employs TRBV5-1 and TRBJ2-2, with TRBD1 identical over 7 bases. The J segment lost 3 bases and the V segment lost 2 bases, leaving 4 bases of the junction unmatched. The CDR3 is made up of 15 amino acids. Germline V gene lookup returns CDR1 SGHRS and CDR2 YFSETQ. The CDR3: CASSFGTAYTGELFF. CDR3 sequence (DNA): TGCGCCAGCAGCTTCGGGACAGCATACACCGGGGAGCTGTTTTTT.

The table lists this clone with a count of one. The chain carries TRBV27 and TRBJ1-1; D perhaps matches TRBD1 (5 bases). Trimming stripped 0 bases from V and 2 bases from J, with 10 bases between. The CDR3 length is 15 residues. Germline V gene data show CDR1 as MNHEY and CDR2 as SMNVEV (reference sequence). The DNA of the CDR3 is TGTGCCAGCAGTTTATCGAAGGGGTTTAACACTGAAGCTTTCTTT. This codes for CASSLSKGFNTEAFF.

V and J are TRBV14 and TRBJ1-1; 7 bases fit TRBD1. The V segment lost 3 bases and the J segment 2 bases; nucleotides outside the gene matches: 9. The CDR3 length is 16 residues. Germline assignment: CDR1 SGHDN and CDR2 FVKESK. CDR3 bases: TGTGCCAGCAGCCAGTACAGGGGACTTAAAAACACTGAAGCTTTCTTT. Protein sequence: CASSQYRGLKNTEAFF.

V is TRBV7-6 and J is TRBJ2-5; TRBD1 matches at 7 bases. This CDR3 region has 14 residues. Trimming took 5 bases from V and 2 from J; bases not matched to a gene: 5. Germline loops: CDR1 SGHVS, CDR2 FNYEAQ. CDR3: CASSPRDRQETQYF. The CDR3 DNA reads as TGTGCCAGCAGCCCCAGGGACAGACAAGAGACCCAGTACTTC.

The chain employs TRBV7-2 and TRBJ1-5; D is ambiguous. Per the germline V gene, CDR1 is SGHTA and CDR2 is FQGNSA. This CDR3 region has 15 residues. Trimming took off 1 base at V and 6 bases at J, with 13 bases between the two ends. The CDR3 loop is CASSLEGNRGQPQHF. The CDR3 DNA reads TGTGCCAGCAGCTTAGAAGGGAATCGGGGTCAGCCCCAGCATTTT.

V and J are TRBV6-2 or TRBV6-3 and TRBJ2-6; 7 positions match TRBD1. The V gene end was trimmed by 0 bases and the J gene end by 1 base; junction bases not matched to a gene: 6. There are 18 residues in the CDR3. Germline CDR1 MNHEY, CDR2 SVGEGT. Here the CDR3 DNA reads TGTGCCAGCAGTTACTCGAGGTCAGGGGGATCTGGGGCCAACGTCCTGACTTTC. Translation gives CASSYSRSGGSGANVLTF.

This chain joins TRBV6-5 and TRBJ1-1; the D is unclear. The CDR3 contains 15 residues. Germline V gene data show CDR1 as MNHEY and CDR2 as SVGAGI. The V end was cut by 2 bases, the J end by 4 bases, with 14 bases between. For the CDR3, the DNA is TGTGCCAGCAGTTACAGGGAGGGATGGGGCACTGAAGCTTTCTTT. Encoded protein: CASSYREGWGTEAFF.

The chain is built from TRBV5-6 and TRBJ2-7, with a tentative D call TRBD1 (6 bases). Germline CDR1 reads SGHDT; CDR2 reads YYEEEE. Trimming removed 6 bases at V and 0 bases at J, with 19 bases between. The CDR3 length is 16 residues. CDR3 bases: TGTGCCAGCACCCTTCTACTGGGACACCACTCCTACGAGCAGTACTTC. Protein product: CASTLLLGHHSYEQYF.

V and J are TRBV11-2 and TRBJ1-1; unclear D gene. CDR3 size: 14 residues. The germline V gene has CDR1 SGHAT and CDR2 FQNNGV. Trimming cost V 2 bases and J 4 bases, with 11 bases left between them. The CDR3 DNA reads TGTGCCAGCAGCTTAATGGGAGGGTCCACTGAAGCTTTCTTT. Protein product: CASSLMGGSTEAFF.

V gene TRBV7-9 combines with J gene TRBJ1-1; D remains unclear. CDR3 size: 14 residues. V gave up 0 bases and J gave up 7 bases, with 12 bases separating them. Germline V gene data show CDR1 as SEHNR and CDR2 as FQNEAQ (reference sequence). The CDR3 DNA is TGTGCCAGCAGCTTAGCGCTGAGGCCCCATGAAGCTTTCTTT. It translates to CASSLALRPHEAFF.

The V and J genes are TRBV7-9 and TRBJ1-4, with D perhaps matching TRBD1 (6 bases). Germline V gives CDR1 SEHNR, CDR2 FQNEAQ (reference sequence). Between the trimmed V and J ends, which lost 1 base and 6 bases, there was a span of 9 bases. This CDR3 comprises 14 residues. CDR3 bases: TGTGCCAGCAGCTTAGAACAGGGCCATGAAAAACTGTTTTTT. It translates to CASSLEQGHEKLFF.